The sequence of this T cell receptor (beta chain) was determined in a study of cytomegalovirus exposure and HLA in healthy donors. Study-wide results and caveats: Reported findings show TCR beta sequences accurately forecast HLA-A and HLA-B alleles in most subjects. The study assumed roughly uniform donor sequencing depth for presence/absence analyses. Earlier findings revealed that most TCR beta V segments proved productive either about 87% or about 30% of the time.

There are 13 residues in the CDR3. Germline CDR1 and CDR2: SGHNT and YYREEE (reference sequence). V lost 1 base to trimming and J lost 1 base, with 6 bases between them. Of note for this clone: The antigen is undetermined.

Healthy donors of bone marrow made up the group. The PCR had 60 Vbeta and 13 Jbeta primers. Clones were sequenced by immunoSEQ multiplex PCR, and TCRdb holds only the in-frame ones, with some missing. This sample contains 150,000 to 200,000 clones. This chain uses TRBV5-4 with TRBJ2-7; a possible D gene is TRBD1 (6 bases). This sequence was found in a woman younger than 30 in good health and CMV-seropositive. Material: PBMCs. CDR3 residues: CASSLQGSYEQYF. The DNA for the CDR3 is TGTGCCAGCAGCTTGCAGGGGTCCTACGAGCAGTACTTC.